The entry below describes one TCR beta chain. The antigen is undetermined. The sample originates from a study of response to subunit inactivated influenza vaccine. Findings and caveats of the study: Authors suggested each seasonal influenza vaccination recruits few new T cells.

V was shortened by 1 base and J by 5 bases, with 8 bases between the two germline ends. CDR3 length equals 14 residues. Germline V CDR1 and CDR2: LGHDT, YNNKEL (reference sequence). TCRdb ran MiXCR on the RT-PCR reads and lists one entry per CDR3 protein. The sample carries about 160,000 distinct CDR3 sequences, roughly a tenth recorded once. The chain uses TRBV3-1 and TRBJ2-2; no firm D call. The sequencing used non-naive T cells sorted from PBMCs, collected more than 35 days after vaccination. This sequence was found in a man aged 45-65 years who received an inactivated influenza vaccine. In nucleotides, the CDR3 is TGTGCCAGCAGCCAAGGGGGTTGGACCGGGGAGCTGTTTTTT. Translating it yields CASSQGGWTGELFF.